The TCR beta chain described here comes from a study of OX40 agonist ivuxolimab in advanced cancers. Looking at the study overall: Earlier treatment with anti-PD-1, anti-PD-L1 or anti-CTLA-4 was permitted, and approximately 38% had received some. Study-level results: CD8+ T cells averaged more expanded clones than CD4+. There was clonal expansion of CD4+ and CD8+ blood T cells by week 6 at 0.1 to 3.0 mg/kg.

The CDR3 has 19 amino acids. The ends lost 2 bases at V and 8 bases at J; junction bases unmatched: 23. The germline V gene encodes CDR1 KGHSH and CDR2 LQKENI. The table came from immunoSEQ multiplex PCR; TCRdb's copy has only in-frame clones and leaves some out. The sample includes 45,000 to 65,000 clones, 75% to 80% of them seen just once. This clone was found once. Its antigen is unknown. V usage is TRBV18 and J usage is TRBJ1-2; 7 nucleotides line up with TRBD1. The sequencing here drew on CD4+ or CD8+ T cells sorted from blood, taken in a trial of the OX40 agonist ivuxolimab. The sequence was collected from an adult with an advanced solid tumor such as melanoma, head and neck, liver or kidney cancer. The DNA for the CDR3 is TGTGCCAGCTCACCAACACCGCGAGACATAGACAGGGTGGAATGGGGCTACACCTTC. Its protein product is CASSPTPRDIDRVEWGYTF.